These T cell receptor beta chains were read from a single sample in a study of post-analysis software for immune sequencing data. TCRdb passed the PCR reads through MiXCR, listing each CDR3 protein once. Of about 770,000 distinct CDR3 sequences listed, 40% to 55% are singletons. The source material was blood. Receptors originate from a girl under 18 with multiple sclerosis. CDR3s include the opening cysteine and the closing phenylalanine or tryptophan. A D gene is named only where the DNA matches it firmly. Only part of the rows carry a size: once, few, many, or a class if the clone is expanded.

CDR3 protein | CDR3 DNA | clone size | J gene | V gene | D gene
CASSRAGPSNNEQFF | TGTGCCAGCTCCCGCGCCGGGCCCAGCAACAATGAGCAGTTCTTC | NA | TRBJ2-1 | TRBV27 | NA
CASSTLGQEDEQYF | TGTGCCAGCAGTACCCTAGGACAGGAGGACGAGCAGTACTTC | few | TRBJ2-7 | TRBV27 | TRBD1
CASSLVSGDSEQFF | TGTGCCAGCAGTTTAGTGTCCGGTGACAGTGAGCAGTTCTTC | few | TRBJ2-1 | TRBV12-3/TRBV12-4 | NA
CSVEKGLTTSTDTQYF | TGCAGCGTTGAAAAGGGCTTGACTACTAGCACAGATACGCAGTATTTT | few | TRBJ2-3 | TRBV29-1 | NA
CASSQETGNKNIQYF | TGCGCCAGCAGCCAAGAAACAGGGAACAAAAACATTCAGTACTTC | few | TRBJ2-4 | TRBV4-3 | NA
CSARGGIDTQYF | TGCAGTGCTAGAGGGGGCATCGATACGCAGTATTTT | NA | TRBJ2-3 | TRBV20-1 | NA
CATSDLREQQFF | TGTGCCACCAGTGATTTGCGGGAGCAGCAGTTCTTC | NA | TRBJ2-1 | TRBV24-1 | NA
CASSYRTYYGYTF | TGTGCCAGCAGTTACAGGACGTACTATGGCTACACCTTC | NA | TRBJ1-2 | TRBV6-5 | NA
CATSDPGQGGPTDTQYF | TGTGCCACCAGTGACCCTGGACAGGGGGGACCCACAGATACGCAGTATTTT | NA | TRBJ2-3 | TRBV24-1 | TRBD1
CASSFGTGYGYTF | TGTGCCAGCAGTTTCGGGACAGGTTATGGCTACACCTTC | NA | TRBJ1-2 | TRBV27 | TRBD1
CSVVWTGAQETQYF | TGCAGCGTTGTATGGACAGGCGCTCAAGAGACCCAGTACTTC | few | TRBJ2-5 | TRBV29-1 | TRBD1
CASSLGVPYGAFF | TGTGCCAGCAGCTTAGGAGTCCCCTACGGGGCTTTCTTT | NA | TRBJ1-1 | TRBV7-2 | NA
CASSEGADSSYEQYF | TGTGCCAGCAGCGAGGGGGCGGACAGCTCCTACGAGCAGTACTTC | few | TRBJ2-7 | TRBV9 | TRBD1
CASSLSQWPAKTTYGQYF | TGTGCCAGCAGTTTATCCCAATGGCCGGCTAAGACAACCTACGGGCAGTACTTC | few | TRBJ2-7 | TRBV27 | NA
CASRLSVTYEQYF | TGTGCCTCACGACTGTCGGTAACCTACGAGCAGTACTTC | few | TRBJ2-7 | TRBV7-2 | NA
CASSASLGQGFNNEQFF | TGTGCCAGCAGCGCCTCATTGGGACAGGGGTTCAACAATGAGCAGTTCTTC | NA | TRBJ2-1 | TRBV9 | TRBD1
CASSSQSGRSRDEQFF | TGCGCCAGCAGCTCCCAGAGCGGGAGGTCAAGGGACGAGCAGTTCTTC | NA | TRBJ2-1 | TRBV5-1 | TRBD2
CASTYQGQGVDEQYF | TGTGCCAGCACCTACCAGGGACAGGGGGTGGACGAGCAGTACTTC | NA | TRBJ2-7 | TRBV18 | TRBD1
CASSSGTSGNEQFF | TGTGCCAGCAGTTCTGGGACCTCGGGCAATGAGCAGTTCTTC | few | TRBJ2-1 | TRBV6-2/TRBV6-3 | NA
CASSQGRAGQEQYF | TGTGCCAGCAGCCAAGGCAGGGCAGGGCAGGAGCAGTACTTC | NA | TRBJ2-4 | TRBV3-1 | NA
CASSFNRVAYTF | TGTGCCAGCAGCTTTAACAGGGTGGCCTACACCTTC | NA | TRBJ1-2 | TRBV7-9 | NA
CASNQRERGNEQFF | TGTGCCAGCAACCAGCGGGAGAGGGGCAATGAGCAGTTCTTC | few | TRBJ2-1 | TRBV12-3/TRBV12-4 | TRBD2
CSVEDGTSYNEQFF | TGCAGCGTTGAAGATGGGACTAGCTACAATGAGCAGTTCTTC | few | TRBJ2-1 | TRBV29-1 | TRBD2
CASSPRGFNGYTF | TGTGCCAGCAGCCCGAGGGGCTTTAATGGCTACACCTTC | NA | TRBJ1-2 | TRBV12-3/TRBV12-4 | NA
CASSPVPGFTQYF | TGTGCCAGCAGCCCCGTACCGGGTTTTACGCAGTATTTT | few | TRBJ2-3 | TRBV7-2 | NA
CASSTNRALEQFF | TGCGCCAGCAGCACGAACAGGGCCCTTGAGCAGTTCTTC | NA | TRBJ2-1 | TRBV5-1 | NA
CASSPAENTEAFF | TGTGCCAGCAGTCCAGCCGAGAACACTGAAGCTTTCTTT | few | TRBJ1-1 | TRBV28 | NA
CSAAQGGATDTQYF | TGCAGTGCTGCCCAGGGGGGGGCCACAGATACGCAGTATTTT | NA | TRBJ2-3 | TRBV20-1 | NA
CASSARLAGDEQFF | TGTGCCAGCAGCGCCCGACTAGCGGGAGATGAGCAGTTCTTC | NA | TRBJ2-1 | TRBV11-3 | TRBD2
CASSFVSLQETQYF | TGTGCCAGCAGCTTCGTGAGTTTACAAGAGACCCAGTACTTC | NA | TRBJ2-5 | TRBV7-8 | NA
CASSSYSNQPQHF | TGTGCCAGCAGCTCATATAGCAATCAGCCCCAGCATTTT | NA | TRBJ1-5 | TRBV6-6 | NA
CASSLDPAGLQETQYF | TGCGCCAGCAGCTTGGACCCAGCGGGCTTGCAAGAGACCCAGTACTTC | NA | TRBJ2-5 | TRBV5-1 | NA
CASSFRLVGMNTEAFF | TGTGCCAGCAGCTTCCGATTGGTCGGGATGAACACTGAAGCTTTCTTT | NA | TRBJ1-1 | TRBV7-8 | NA
CASSQEGTAYGYTF | TGTGCCAGCAGCCAAGAAGGGACAGCATATGGCTACACCTTC | NA | TRBJ1-2 | TRBV4-2 | TRBD1
CSVGNLGLAGGPGYNEQFF | TGCAGCGTCGGAAATCTGGGGCTAGCGGGAGGGCCGGGTTACAATGAGCAGTTCTTC | few | TRBJ2-1 | TRBV29-1 | TRBD2
CASSFEVQDEQYF | TGTGCCAGCAGTTTTGAGGTGCAGGACGAGCAGTACTTC | once | TRBJ2-7 | TRBV12-3/TRBV12-4 | NA
CAIMKDDRNEQFF | TGTGCCATCATGAAGGATGATAGAAATGAGCAGTTCTTC | NA | TRBJ2-1 | TRBV10-3 | NA
CASREPQGDQETQYF | TGCGCCAGCAGAGAACCACAGGGGGACCAAGAGACCCAGTACTTC | NA | TRBJ2-5 | TRBV6-5 | TRBD1
CASSFTPGLALNEQFF | TGTGCCAGCAGCTTTACCCCGGGACTAGCGTTAAATGAGCAGTTCTTC | NA | TRBJ2-1 | TRBV5-6 | TRBD2
CASSIQEPRADTQYF | TGCGCCAGCAGCATACAGGAGCCTCGGGCAGATACGCAGTATTTT | NA | TRBJ2-3 | TRBV5-1 | NA
CASSQGLGTGEQFF | TGTGCCAGCAGCCAGGGACTAGGGACGGGTGAGCAGTTCTTC | NA | TRBJ2-1 | TRBV6-6 | TRBD2
CASSPLRQGEGYTF | TGTGCCAGCAGCCCCTTGAGACAGGGCGAAGGCTACACCTTC | few | TRBJ1-2 | TRBV12-3/TRBV12-4 | TRBD1
CSAWEDMAAYEQYF | TGCAGTGCTTGGGAAGACATGGCTGCGTACGAGCAGTACTTC | NA | TRBJ2-7 | TRBV20-1 | NA
CASRWGLADQLAKNIQYF | TGTGCCAGCAGGTGGGGACTAGCGGACCAACTAGCCAAAAACATTCAGTACTTC | few | TRBJ2-4 | TRBV12-3/TRBV12-4 | TRBD2
CASSQLGRGPETQYF | TGTGCCAGCAGTCAATTAGGGAGGGGGCCAGAGACTCAGTACTTC | few | TRBJ2-7 | TRBV7-9 | NA
CASSETASPPGEQFF | TGTGCTAGCAGCGAAACAGCTTCCCCCCCGGGTGAGCAGTTCTTC | NA | TRBJ2-1 | TRBV7-7 | NA
CASSPNGQGVDGYTF | TGTGCCAGCAGCCCCAATGGACAGGGGGTTGACGGCTACACCTTC | NA | TRBJ1-2 | TRBV7-9 | TRBD1
CSALKQGRAYEQYF | TGCAGTGCTTTAAAACAGGGAAGGGCCTACGAGCAGTACTTC | NA | TRBJ2-7 | TRBV20-1 | NA
CAISGSPGTSVQETQYF | TGTGCCATCAGTGGGTCCCCCGGGACTAGCGTCCAAGAGACCCAGTACTTC | once | TRBJ2-5 | TRBV10-3 | TRBD2
CASGGRDLYQETQYF | TGTGCCAGCGGGGGAAGGGACTTGTACCAAGAGACCCAGTACTTC | NA | TRBJ2-5 | TRBV5-5 | NA
CASSVAGSWRTGPETQYF | TGTGCCAGCAGCGTAGCGGGTTCCTGGAGGACAGGGCCGGAGACCCAGTACTTC | NA | TRBJ2-5 | TRBV9 | TRBD1